This note documents a single T cell receptor beta chain sequence. The CDR3 is 13 amino acids. V was pared by 1 base and J by 9 bases, with 10 bases between. Germline CDR1 is SGHTA and CDR2 is FQGNSA. This table comes from immunoSEQ multiplex PCR, and its TCRdb copy is limited to in-frame clones, with some not included. The sample shows just over 60,000 clones, 70% to 85% of them seen only once. This sample is part of a study of radiotherapy plus CTLA-4 blockade in lung cancer. The V and J genes are TRBV7-2 and TRBJ2-1; D unresolved. The TCR originated in a human donor with non-small cell lung cancer who had a complete response to radiotherapy plus ipilimumab. The sequences come from peripheral blood, collected from a patient treated with radiotherapy plus ipilimumab. For the CDR3, the DNA is TGTGCCAGCAGCTTAGAGAGTTGGGGTGAGCAGTTCTTC. Its protein product is CASSLESWGEQFF.